This T cell receptor (beta chain) was captured by sequencing in a study of Ad26.COV2.S vaccination and SARS-CoV-2 variants listed by TCRdb under 2021. Regarding the research as a whole: Vaccine-arm donors came from COV1001, a multicentre, randomized, double-blind, placebo-controlled phase I-IIa trial of Ad26.COV2.S in healthy adults. Ad26.COV2.S was given intramuscularly at 5x10^10 or 1x10^11 viral particles, as a single shot or as two shots 56 days apart. Sequencing of the TCRbeta repertoire served to evaluate the specificity and breadth of SARS-CoV-2-reactive T cell receptors following Ad26.COV2.S vaccination. The TCR-sequenced set comprised around 30 samples: approximately 19 Ad26.COV2.S vaccine recipients, 5 placebo recipients and 8 SARS-CoV-2 convalescent individuals. Trial participants were randomized into five groups of five: low-dose or high-dose Ad26.COV2.S given once or twice, or placebo on both occasions. Blinding of investigators to trial group allocation was maintained during experiments and outcome assessment.

Regarding this clone: The antigen it binds to is not known. There are no base qualities to consult, and no much larger clone falls within one base.

Results the study describes overall, beyond this receptor: Comparing responses between vaccine doses or regimens was not something the study was powered to do. Substantial breadth of spike-specific CD8+ and CD4+ T cell responses was reported after vaccination. Vaccine and placebo recipients had comparable non-spike TCR breadth, which fits with the vaccine containing only spike. The authors noted that total T cell responses may have been underestimated by the TCR breadth and depth analyses. Compared with placebo recipients, Ad26.COV2.S recipients showed higher spike-specific TCR breadth (P = 0.0014).

The immunoSEQ Assay was the method used to sequence TCRbeta CDR3 regions. After extraction, genomic DNA underwent amplification by bias-controlled multiplex PCR, followed by high-throughput sequencing. The source study handled its data this way. Collapsing and filtering of sequences were performed to quantify the absolute abundance of each unique TCRbeta CDR3 region. Usable DNA was measured by amplifying reference genes present in all nucleated cells, and TCRbeta template counts were normalized to that usable DNA to estimate T cell fraction. Repertoire TCRs were annotated as SARS-CoV-2-specific when V gene, CDR3 amino acid sequence and J gene were exactly matched to a known reactive TCR set. MIRA supplied the reference SARS-CoV-2 TCR set, which was filtered for enrichment in COVID-19-positive ImmuneCODE repertoires so that public or cross-reactive TCRs were removed. Using the MIRA antigens, annotated TCRs were further analysed by specific ORF or by position within an ORF. Depth was the summed frequency of annotated unique rearrangements, while breadth was defined as annotated unique rearrangements over total unique productive rearrangements. Two-sided Wilcoxon rank-sum tests were applied when comparing TCR breadth between groups. Imported from immuneACCESS, the table was reduced by TCRdb to in-frame sequences with V and J called. These copies leave out some clones; in studies compared against another copy, an unresolved V gene accounts for under half, and the cause of the remainder is not known. V and J calls and clone size are given by that table; D and trimming were obtained from the DNA. The sample records approximately 420,000 clones, approximately 88% of which are singletons. 3.6% of the sample comes from the top ten.

The treatment or condition label corresponds to: around 19 received Ad26.COV2.S at low or high dose, single or two shots; roughly five received placebo; per-sample allocation not given. Repertoires of vaccine and placebo recipients were sequenced from samples taken on day 63 after the first injection. Cohort 1b enrolled 25 adults aged 18-55 years at a single site in Boston, USA, between 29 July and 7 August 2020. Ad26.COV2.S consisted of a replication-incompetent adenovirus type 26 vector by which a prefusion-stabilized SARS-CoV-2 spike protein from the original Wuhan strain was expressed. At the junction V is shortened by 0 bases and J by 4 bases; bases outside the gene matches: 5. From the cysteine through the phenylalanine, the CDR3 covers 15 amino acids. The CDR3 DNA has 45 bases and is translated from base 1. CDR1 SGDLS and CDR2 YYNGEE are derived from the germline V gene.

This receptor was taken from a person between 18 and 65 years old who received the Ad26.COV2.S COVID-19 vaccine or a placebo. This specimen consisted of peripheral blood, obtained in a trial of Ad26.COV2.S vaccine versus placebo. The chain couples TRBV9 to TRBJ2-3, with TRBD1 matching 7 junction bases. CDR3 sequence: CASSVGPGTADTQYF. The DNA reads TGTGCCAGCAGCGTAGGTCCAGGGACAGCAGATACGCAGTATTTT.